A selection of T cell receptor beta chains follows, all from one sample in a study of T cells in Graves' hyperthyroidism and ophthalmopathy. TCRdb itself ran the multiplex PCR reads through MiXCR, one entry per CDR3 protein. The sample includes 640,000 or so distinct CDR3 sequences, roughly 15% of them seen just once. The sample comprised blood. These receptors all stem from a woman aged 40 to 50 with Graves' ophthalmopathy. CDR3s include the opening cysteine and the closing phenylalanine or tryptophan. The D gene is left open where the match is weak. Rows may omit the clone size; those that give it use once, few, many or a size class.

DNA: TGTGCCAGCAGTACTAGGGGGCAAAATAGCAATCAGCCCCAGCATTTT; CDR3: CASSTRGQNSNQPQHF; V: TRBV6-5; J: TRBJ1-5; D: TRBD1; size: many
DNA: TGTGCCAGCAGGAGACAGGTCCTTGGTAGCGGGATTACAGATACGCAGTATTTT; CDR3: CASRRQVLGSGITDTQYF; V: TRBV27; J: TRBJ2-3; D: TRBD2; size: few
DNA: TGTGCCAGCAGTTACTACTTAGCGGGAGTATTCCGGCAGTACTTC; CDR3: CASSYYLAGVFRQYF; V: TRBV6-2/TRBV6-3; J: TRBJ2-7; D: TRBD2; size: -
DNA: TGTGCCAGCAGCTTCGGGGCGGAGGACGAGCAGTACTTC; CDR3: CASSFGAEDEQYF; V: TRBV13; J: TRBJ2-7; D: -; size: -
DNA: TGTGCCAGCAGCCGAGTTGGACTAGCGGGAGCCGACGAGCAGTACTTC; CDR3: CASSRVGLAGADEQYF; V: TRBV14; J: TRBJ2-7; D: TRBD2; size: many
DNA: TGTGCCAGCAGTTACTCGCTCCCGGGGGCCCCTTGGGATCAGCCCCAGCATTTT; CDR3: CASSYSLPGAPWDQPQHF; V: TRBV6-2/TRBV6-3; J: TRBJ1-5; D: -; size: few
DNA: TGTGCCAGCAGTCCTCCGAGTTGGAATCAGCCCCAGCATTTT; CDR3: CASSPPSWNQPQHF; V: TRBV28; J: TRBJ1-5; D: -; size: many
DNA: TGTGCCACCAAGTTAGGGGACACCATATATTTT; CDR3: CATKLGDTIYF; V: TRBV28; J: TRBJ1-3; D: -; size: many
DNA: TGCGCCAGCAGCCAAGGCATAACTTCAAAAAACATTCAGTACTTC; CDR3: CASSQGITSKNIQYF; V: TRBV4-1; J: TRBJ2-4; D: -; size: many
DNA: TGTGCCAGCAGCTTGGAGGGAGGGAACTACAATGAGCAGTTCTTC; CDR3: CASSLEGGNYNEQFF; V: TRBV5-4; J: TRBJ2-1; D: TRBD2; size: many
DNA: TGTGCCAGCAGTTTGGCCGCAAGGGGTGAAGCTTTCTTT; CDR3: CASSLAARGEAFF; V: TRBV27; J: TRBJ1-1; D: -; size: many
DNA: TGTGCCAGCAGCTTATCGCAGGGCGATCAGCCCCAGCATTTT; CDR3: CASSLSQGDQPQHF; V: TRBV7-2; J: TRBJ1-5; D: -; size: -
DNA: TGTGCCAGCAGCCTTGACAGGGGCGAGGAGCTGTTTTTT; CDR3: CASSLDRGEELFF; V: TRBV11-2; J: TRBJ2-2; D: TRBD1; size: few
DNA: TGTGCCAGCAGCTTGGTTGGGGGGAACACCGGGGAGCTGTTTTTT; CDR3: CASSLVGGNTGELFF; V: TRBV5-6; J: TRBJ2-2; D: -; size: few
DNA: TGTGCCAGCAGCTCAGGGTTTTCCTATGGCTACACCTTC; CDR3: CASSSGFSYGYTF; V: TRBV7-8; J: TRBJ1-2; D: -; size: many
DNA: TGTGCCAGCAGCTTAGCCCAGGGAATTGGTGGCTACACCTTC; CDR3: CASSLAQGIGGYTF; V: TRBV7-2; J: TRBJ1-2; D: -; size: -
DNA: TGTGCCAGCAGTTCAGAAGCCCCGTGGGCTGAAGCTTTCTTT; CDR3: CASSSEAPWAEAFF; V: TRBV12-3/TRBV12-4; J: TRBJ1-1; D: -; size: many
DNA: TGCAGCGTTGATGAGGGGCCCACTGAAGCTTTCTTT; CDR3: CSVDEGPTEAFF; V: TRBV29-1; J: TRBJ1-1; D: -; size: many
DNA: TGTGCCAGCAAGACAGGACTCAACAATCAGCCCCAGCATTTT; CDR3: CASKTGLNNQPQHF; V: TRBV6-5; J: TRBJ1-5; D: -; size: many
DNA: TGTGCCAGCAGCCAGGACGTGACAGGGATCTACGAGCAGTACTTC; CDR3: CASSQDVTGIYEQYF; V: TRBV4-2; J: TRBJ2-7; D: TRBD1; size: many
DNA: TGTGCCAGCAGCTCCGACAGGGGGGCCTCCTACGAGCGGTACTTC; CDR3: CASSSDRGASYERYF; V: TRBV11-3; J: TRBJ2-7; D: TRBD1; size: few
DNA: TGTGCCAGCAGTCAAGGACTCACCTCTGGGGCCAACGTCCTGACTTTC; CDR3: CASSQGLTSGANVLTF; V: TRBV28; J: TRBJ2-6; D: -; size: few
DNA: TGTGCCAGCAGCGTCACAGGGGCCACTGAAGCTTTCTTT; CDR3: CASSVTGATEAFF; V: TRBV9; J: TRBJ1-1; D: TRBD1; size: many
DNA: TGTGCCAGCACTAGGGGGTTCATGAACACTGAAGCTTTCTTT; CDR3: CASTRGFMNTEAFF; V: TRBV7-8; J: TRBJ1-1; D: -; size: -
DNA: TGTGCCAGCAGTCCCGGACTAGGTGCCTACGAGCAGTACTTC; CDR3: CASSPGLGAYEQYF; V: TRBV12-3/TRBV12-4; J: TRBJ2-7; D: TRBD2; size: many
DNA: TGTGCCAGCCCCTCTCCGGAGGGTCAGCCCCAGCATTTT; CDR3: CASPSPEGQPQHF; V: TRBV28; J: TRBJ1-5; D: -; size: -
DNA: TGTGCCAGCTCACCACCAGGGGGCAGTTACTACGAGCAGTACTTC; CDR3: CASSPPGGSYYEQYF; V: TRBV18; J: TRBJ2-7; D: TRBD1; size: -
DNA: TGTGCCAGCTGTTTACTAGCGGGAGGGACTCCCATGGACTTC; CDR3: CASCLLAGGTPMDF; V: TRBV12-3/TRBV12-4; J: TRBJ2-5; D: TRBD2; size: few
DNA: TGTGCCACCAGTGACTTTACTGGGGCCAACGTCCTGACTTTC; CDR3: CATSDFTGANVLTF; V: TRBV24-1; J: TRBJ2-6; D: -; size: few
DNA: TGTGCCAGCAGACGACTCCAGGGGGGTTCGGCTGAAGCTTTCTTT; CDR3: CASRRLQGGSAEAFF; V: TRBV28; J: TRBJ1-1; D: TRBD1; size: -
DNA: TGTGCCTCACGACAGGGGGCTAATTCACCCCTCCACTTT; CDR3: CASRQGANSPLHF; V: TRBV10-3; J: TRBJ1-6; D: TRBD1; size: -
DNA: TGTGCCACCCTACCGACTAGCGGATCCTACGAGCAGTACTTC; CDR3: CATLPTSGSYEQYF; V: TRBV28; J: TRBJ2-7; D: TRBD2; size: -
DNA: TGCAGCGTTGAGAGTTCCTACGAGCAGTACTTC; CDR3: CSVESSYEQYF; V: TRBV29-1; J: TRBJ2-7; D: -; size: many
DNA: TGTGCCAGCAGCTTCCACGGGGAAAACATTCAGTACTTC; CDR3: CASSFHGENIQYF; V: TRBV11-2; J: TRBJ2-4; D: -; size: many
DNA: TGTGCCAGCTCACCCTCGGGGGGAGGCTCCTACGAGCAGTACTTC; CDR3: CASSPSGGGSYEQYF; V: TRBV18; J: TRBJ2-7; D: TRBD2; size: -
DNA: TGCAGTGCTAGGCAGCCGGGAGGGACTAACTACGAGCAGTACTTC; CDR3: CSARQPGGTNYEQYF; V: TRBV20-1; J: TRBJ2-7; D: TRBD2; size: many
DNA: TGTGCCAGCAGCTTCAGCGGGCCTATGTTGTACCAAGAGACCCAGTACTTC; CDR3: CASSFSGPMLYQETQYF; V: TRBV7-2; J: TRBJ2-5; D: -; size: few
DNA: TGCAGTGCTAGAAATGGACAGGGCTCTGGAAACACCATATATTTT; CDR3: CSARNGQGSGNTIYF; V: TRBV20-1; J: TRBJ1-3; D: TRBD1; size: few
DNA: TGTGCCAGCAGCTTATGGTCCCTTAAAAATGGGTACGAGCAGTACTTC; CDR3: CASSLWSLKNGYEQYF; V: TRBV7-2; J: TRBJ2-7; D: -; size: many
DNA: TGTGCCTGGAGTGTACCGCCGACAGGTTTTTATGGCTACACCTTC; CDR3: CAWSVPPTGFYGYTF; V: TRBV30; J: TRBJ1-2; D: -; size: -
DNA: TGTGCCAGCAGTTTAGCGCTGGGAAAGGAGACCCAGTACTTC; CDR3: CASSLALGKETQYF; V: TRBV12-3/TRBV12-4; J: TRBJ2-5; D: -; size: many
DNA: TGTGCCAGCAGCCAAGGGACAGGGGAAGGGGAGACCCAGTACTTC; CDR3: CASSQGTGEGETQYF; V: TRBV7-6; J: TRBJ2-5; D: TRBD1; size: many
DNA: TGTGCCAGCTCACCAACGGCGACAGAGAACACTGAAGCTTTCTTT; CDR3: CASSPTATENTEAFF; V: TRBV18; J: TRBJ1-1; D: -; size: -
DNA: TGTGCCTGGAATCGGGCGGGAGGGCCCCCATACGAGCAGTACTTC; CDR3: CAWNRAGGPPYEQYF; V: TRBV30; J: TRBJ2-7; D: TRBD2; size: few
DNA: TGCGCCAGCAGCCAAGATCGAGTGGGAGCGGGAGAAGAGTACGAGCAGTACTTC; CDR3: CASSQDRVGAGEEYEQYF; V: TRBV4-1; J: TRBJ2-7; D: TRBD2; size: once